Listed here are 17 T cell receptor beta chains from one sample, sequenced in a study of regulatory T cells in long-lasting Graves disease. Arm-PCR of CDR3 regions and iRepertoire HTBI primers were used to build TCR beta libraries. TCRdb re-called the multiplex PCR reads through MiXCR, storing one row per CDR3 protein. The sample lists 310,000 or so distinct CDR3 sequences; 22% were seen once. Specified time point: persistent/refractory GD, antithyroid drugs over 5 years with positive TRAb. Researchers made the TCR library from RNA that was extracted from PBMCs. This material consisted of peripheral blood mononuclear cells (PBMCs), taken when the disease was refractory, from a patient treated with antithyroid drugs. All receptors derive from a female donor with Graves disease.

This clonotype was detected many times. The chain employs TRBV6-2 or TRBV6-3 and TRBJ1-1; tentative D call: TRBD1 (6 bases). V was pared by 2 bases and J by 7 bases, with 17 bases between. The CDR3 has 15 residues. From germline, CDR1 is MNHEY and CDR2 SVGEGT. CDR3 residues: CASSYSQQGVGEAFF. The DNA for the CDR3 is TGTGCCAGCAGTTACAGCCAACAGGGAGTGGGTGAAGCTTTCTTT.

In its sample, this clonotype was seen many times. CDR3 protein: CAIRGEETDPRANYGYTF. The CDR3 DNA reads as TGTGCCATCAGGGGGGAGGAGACGGACCCAAGAGCGAACTATGGCTACACCTTC. The V gene is TRBV10-3, the J gene TRBJ1-2; the D gene is possibly TRBD1 (5 bases). Trimming stripped 6 bases from V and 2 bases from J, with 25 bases between. The CDR3 is 18 residues long. CDR1 is ENHRY and CDR2 is SYGVKD in the germline V gene.

The chain links TRBV27 to TRBJ2-1; no definite D call. Germline CDR1 MNHEY, CDR2 SMNVEV (reference sequence). V lost 4 bases to trimming and J lost 3 bases, with 10 bases between them. The CDR3 extends over 14 amino acids. The CDR3 DNA sequence: TGTGCCAGCAGTTCCGACTTGGGCTACAATGAGCAGTTCTTC. Its translation: CASSSDLGYNEQFF.

The CDR3 region has the DNA TGTGCCAGCAGCTTTGACGGTGAAGCTTTCTTT. Its protein product is CASSFDGEAFF. The chain couples TRBV7-9 to TRBJ1-1; no firm D call. This CDR3 is built from 11 residues. V lost 3 bases and J lost 7, with 6 bases in between. CDR1 is SEHNR and CDR2 is FQNEAQ in the germline V gene (reference sequence). Complete variable domain (other parts from reference TRBV7-9 and TRBJ1-1): DTGVSQNPRHKITKRGQNVTFRCDPISEHNRLYWYRQTLGQGPEFLTYFQNEAQLEKSRLLSDRFSAERPKGSFSTLEIQRTEQGDSAMYLCASSFDGEAFFGQGTRLTVV.

The chain couples TRBV6-1 to TRBJ2-4; no definite D call. The CDR3 is made up of 13 amino acids. Germline V gene data show CDR1 as MNHNS and CDR2 as SASEGT. Trimming took 6 bases from V and 10 from J, leaving 16 bases between them. In DNA form, the CDR3 reads TGTGCCAGCAGCATGCCATCCCCGGGTATTCAGTACTTC. It specifies CASSMPSPGIQYF.

V is TRBV7-2 and J is TRBJ2-2, with a weak D call TRBD2 (6 bases). The CDR3 spans 14 residues. The ends were cut back, 1 base at V and 9 bases at J, with 12 bases in the middle. CDR1 is SGHTA and CDR2 is FQGNSA in the germline V gene. The CDR3 spells CASSLDLAGRELFF. CDR3 DNA sequence: TGTGCCAGCAGCTTAGATCTGGCGGGGAGGGAGCTGTTTTTT.

This clonotype showed up just a few times. The V call is TRBV5-6, the J call TRBJ1-1; tentatively, D is TRBD1 (6 bases). The V gene lost 3 bases and the J gene lost 2 bases, with 11 bases spanning the gap. CDR1 is SGHDT and CDR2 is YYEEEE in the germline V gene. The CDR3 has 14 residues. The CDR3, as DNA: TGTGCCAGCAGCTCGTTACAGGGCAACACTGAAGCTTTCTTT. Its translation is CASSSLQGNTEAFF.

The chain is built from TRBV30 and TRBJ1-1; D gene ambiguous. The ends were cut back, 0 bases at V and 4 bases at J, with 9 bases in the middle. CDR1 GTSNPN and CDR2 SVGIG come from the germline V gene (reference sequence). This CDR3 comprises 13 residues. CDR3 DNA sequence: TGTGCCTGGAGTGTATTAATGATCACTGAAGCTTTCTTT. This encodes CAWSVLMITEAFF.

In its sample, this clonotype was seen many times. The chain couples TRBV2 to TRBJ1-6; D remains unclear. V lost 2 bases, J lost 3 bases, and 11 bases lay in between. The CDR3 runs to 16 residues. Per the germline V gene, CDR1 is SNHLY and CDR2 is FYNNEI. CDR3 nucleotides: TGTGCCAGCAGTGAAAGTACGGCTCACTATAATTCACCCCTCCACTTT. This sequence encodes CASSESTAHYNSPLHF.

V and J are TRBV25-1 and TRBJ2-7, with 9 positions matching TRBD2. CDR1 MGHDK and CDR2 SYGVNS come from the germline V gene. The CDR3 spans 15 residues. V shed 3 bases, J shed 0 bases, and the junction held 3 bases outside the gene matches. The chain's CDR3 is CASSDRTSDSYEQYF. CDR3 nucleotide sequence: TGTGCCAGCAGTGACCGGACTAGCGACTCCTACGAGCAGTACTTC.

This chain joins TRBV25-1 and TRBJ2-2, with 7 bases aligning to TRBD2. The CDR3 is 14 amino acids. V dropped 3 bases and J dropped 5; count of bases not matched to a gene: 3. Germline V gives CDR1 MGHDK, CDR2 SYGVNS. The CDR3 sequence is CASSDLLATGELFF. CDR3 DNA sequence: TGTGCCAGCAGTGACCTACTAGCGACCGGGGAGCTGTTTTTT. The variable domain in full, with the rest retrieved from reference TRBV25-1 and TRBJ2-2, is EADIYQTPRYLVIGTGKKITLECSQTMGHDKMYWYQQDPGMELHLIHYSYGVNSTEKGDLSSESTVSRIRTEHFPLTLESARPSHTSQYLCASSDLLATGELFFGEGSRLTVL.

The chain recombines TRBV20-1 with TRBJ2-5; D uncertain. V was trimmed by 0 bases and J by 0 bases, leaving 14 bases between them. Germline V gene sequence: CDR1 DFQATT, CDR2 SNEGSKA (reference sequence). The CDR3 covers 16 residues. The chain's CDR3 is CSARDFLLEYQETQYF. The DNA of the CDR3 is TGCAGTGCTAGAGATTTCCTCCTAGAGTACCAAGAGACCCAGTACTTC.

The table lists this clonotype with many counts. V gene TRBV6-1 combines with J gene TRBJ2-7, with 10 bases fitting TRBD1. The CDR3 consists of 14 residues. V trimming: 2 bases; J trimming: 6 bases; junction bases outside the gene matches: 4. Germline V gene data show CDR1 as MNHNS and CDR2 as SASEGT. The CDR3 sequence is CASSERWDRGEQYF. CDR3 nucleotides: TGTGCCAGCAGTGAAAGGTGGGACAGGGGCGAGCAGTACTTC.

The V call is TRBV7-9, the J call TRBJ2-7; either TRBD1 or TRBD2 may fit D (7 bases each). The CDR3 contains 15 residues. V was shortened by 2 bases and J by 5 bases, with 16 bases between the two germline ends. Germline V lookup: CDR1 SEHNR, CDR2 FQNEAQ (reference sequence). The CDR3 here is CASSLWGGDSDEQYF. The CDR3 DNA reads as TGTGCCAGCAGCTTATGGGGGGGGGACAGCGACGAGCAGTACTTC.

This clonotype was seen a few times. The V gene is TRBV30, the J gene TRBJ2-1; D is unclear. V gave up 0 bases and J gave up 0 bases, with 12 bases separating them. This CDR3 has 16 amino acids. The V gene's germline CDR1 is GTSNPN and CDR2 SVGIG (reference sequence). CDR3 in amino acids: CAWSVLGRSSYNEQFF. The CDR3, as DNA: TGTGCCTGGAGTGTACTCGGGCGGAGCTCCTACAATGAGCAGTTCTTC.

The genes are TRBV13 and TRBJ1-6; 7 positions match TRBD1. Germline V gene data show CDR1 as PRHDT and CDR2 as FYEKMQ (reference sequence). Germline trimming cut 5 bases from V and 7 bases from J; bases unmatched to any gene: 5. This CDR3 spans 14 amino acids. CDR3 DNA: TGTGCCAGCAGCCAGGCAGGGGGGAATTCACCCCTCCACTTT. This encodes CASSQAGGNSPLHF. Combining the CDR3 with reference TRBV13 and TRBJ1-6 gives the whole variable domain AAGVIQSPRHLIKEKRETATLKCYPIPRHDTVYWYQQGPGQDPQFLISFYEKMQSDKGSIPDRFSAQQFSDYHSELNMSSLELGDSALYFCASSQAGGNSPLHFGNGTRLTVT.

The table lists this clonotype with many counts. The V gene is TRBV18, the J gene TRBJ1-1; no clear D gene. Per the germline V gene, CDR1 is KGHSH and CDR2 is LQKENI. This CDR3 has 14 residues. Trimming shortened V by 1 base and J by 0 bases, and 6 bases separated the two germline ends. The CDR3 coding sequence is TGTGCCAGCTCACCACTCCGAGTGAACACTGAAGCTTTCTTT. As protein: CASSPLRVNTEAFF.